This entry lists 12 T cell receptor beta chains sequenced from one sample in a study of tumor and adjacent non-tumor tissue in lung cancer. No cell sorting was done before RNA was extracted from the tissue. Three rounds of nested PCR, following a modified ARM-PCR protocol, produced the TCRbeta library. TCRdb redid the calling of the multiplex PCR reads with MiXCR, one entry per CDR3 protein. The sample has 65,000 to 80,000 distinct CDR3 sequences, roughly 73% seen once; the top ten hold roughly 28%. Material for sequencing was lung tumor tissue. Every receptor here comes from a man in his sixties with non-small cell lung cancer.

Remarks on this clonotype: The germline gene is not matched at one end of the junction; a read error may be the cause. This rearrangement joins TRBV20-1 to TRBJ2-7; weak D call: TRBD2 (7 bases). This CDR3 is built from 14 residues. Germline CDR1 is DFQATT and CDR2 is SNEGSKA (reference sequence). CDR3 amino acids: CSARAGHGNYEQYF. In DNA form, the CDR3 reads TGCAGCGCTAGAGCGGGACATGGGAACTACGAGCAGTATTTC.

A remark on this clonotype: At one end the junction does not follow the germline gene, possibly because of a read error. The chain recombines TRBV6-5 with TRBJ2-7; 7 bases match TRBD1. The CDR3 spans 15 residues. Germline CDR1 MNHEY, CDR2 SVGAGI. CDR3 nucleotide sequence: TGTGTCAGCAGTTACAGGGCTGGACAGGTTTACGAACAGTACTTC. This translates into CVSSYRAGQVYEQYF.

Concerning this clonotype: Its ends do not fully match the called genes, so a read error is possible. This chain uses TRBV6-5 with TRBJ2-1; 7 bases align to TRBD1. Germline V CDR1 and CDR2: MNHEY, SVGAGI. The CDR3 totals 13 residues. CDR3 coding DNA: TGTGCCAGCGTACTTAAGGGGGCTAATGAGCTGTTCTTC. Translation gives CASVLKGANELFF.

In nucleotides, the CDR3 is TGCAGCGTTACACAGAGGGCGAAGGGAGGCTACACCTTC. Residues: CSVTQRAKGGYTF. The chain is built from TRBV29-1 and TRBJ1-2; D not resolved. Per germline, CDR1 SQVTM and CDR2 ANQGSEA. There are 13 residues in the CDR3. V shed 5 bases and J shed 8 bases, with 18 bases lying between them. The full variable domain, in which reference TRBV29-1 and TRBJ1-2 provide the parts outside the CDR3, is SAVISQKPSRDICQRGTSLTIQCQVDSQVTMMFWYRQQPGQSLTLIATANQGSEATYESGFVIDKFPISRPNLTFSTLTVSNMSPEDSSIYLCSVTQRAKGGYTFGSGTRLTVV.

As for this clonotype: Compared with germline, one end of the junction differs, possibly owing to a read error. V and J are TRBV12-3 or TRBV12-4 and TRBJ2-3, with TRBD2 as a possible D gene (6 bases). The CDR3 extends over 14 amino acids. As DNA, the CDR3 is TGTGCCTGCAGTTTAAGCGGGTGCACAGATACGCAGTATTTT. It yields the protein CACSLSGCTDTQYF.

For this clonotype: As the CDR3 is not closed by the conserved phenylalanine or tryptophan, this likely results from a read error. The chain has TRBV11-2 and TRBJ2-3; D remains ambiguous. The CDR3 is made up of 13 amino acids. CDR1 SGHAT and CDR2 FQNNGV come from the germline V gene. The CDR3 coding sequence is TGTGCCAGCAGCCTAGAGGTCCCAGATACGCAGTATTAT. This gives the protein CASSLEVPDTQYY.

On this clonotype itself: An end of the junction differs from the germline gene, which may be a read error. The V call is TRBV20-1, the J call TRBJ2-1; a possible D gene is TRBD1 (6 bases). This CDR3 has 13 amino acids. Germline assignment: CDR1 DFQATT and CDR2 SNEGSKA (reference sequence). The CDR3 nucleotides read TGCAGTGCTACCGGACAGTCAAGGGATGAGCAGTTATTC. This sequence encodes CSATGQSRDEQLF.

The chain carries TRBV5-4 and TRBJ1-1; 7 nucleotides match TRBD1. From germline, CDR1 is SGHNT and CDR2 YYREEE (reference sequence). This CDR3 contains 17 residues. The J segment lost 3 bases and the V segment lost 3 bases, leaving 14 bases of the junction unmatched. DNA for the CDR3: TGTGCCAGCAGCTGGGGAGAGGGGGCTAGTATGGACACTGAAGCTTTCTTT. Translating gives CASSWGEGASMDTEAFF.

Details on this clonotype: The junction differs from germline at one of its ends, possibly a read error. The V call is TRBV6-5, the J call TRBJ2-7; 12 nucleotides align to TRBD2. This CDR3 comprises 14 residues. The germline gives CDR1 MNHEY, CDR2 SVGAGI. The CDR3 loop reads CASRPGLAGKGQNF. CDR3 DNA: TGTGCCAGCAGACCCGGACTAGCGGGAAAAGGGCAGAACTTC.

This clonotype was found many times. The chain links TRBV29-1 to TRBJ2-1; 12 bases agree with TRBD2. Looked up from germline, CDR1 is SQVTM and CDR2 is ANQGSEA. The CDR3 is 14 amino acids. The V segment lost 8 bases and the J segment 8 bases; nucleotides outside the gene matches: 10. CDR3 coding DNA: TGCAGCACCCGTCCCGGGACTAGCGGGTATGAGCAGTTCTTC. Its protein is CSTRPGTSGYEQFF.

This clonotype rates as medium-sized. V usage is TRBV29-1 and J usage is TRBJ2-7; 8 bases align to TRBD1. After removal of 5 bases from V and 2 bases from J, the junction contained 5 bases not matched to a gene. The CDR3 is 13 amino acids. Germline-derived CDR1 and CDR2 are SQVTM and ANQGSEA. CDR3 nucleotides: TGCAGCGTTTTCGGGACAGGCGCCTACGAGCAGTACTTC. It is translated as CSVFGTGAYEQYF.

A remark on this clonotype: An end of the junction does not agree with germline; a read error may underlie this. The J gene is TRBJ1-4, the V gene TRBV20-1; TRBD1 agrees at 8 bases. Germline V lookup: CDR1 DFQATT, CDR2 SNEGSKA (reference sequence). The CDR3 contains 14 residues. Written as DNA, the CDR3 is TGCAGTGTTAGAGGGACAGGACTAGGGGAAAAACTGTTTTTT. It is translated as CSVRGTGLGEKLFF.